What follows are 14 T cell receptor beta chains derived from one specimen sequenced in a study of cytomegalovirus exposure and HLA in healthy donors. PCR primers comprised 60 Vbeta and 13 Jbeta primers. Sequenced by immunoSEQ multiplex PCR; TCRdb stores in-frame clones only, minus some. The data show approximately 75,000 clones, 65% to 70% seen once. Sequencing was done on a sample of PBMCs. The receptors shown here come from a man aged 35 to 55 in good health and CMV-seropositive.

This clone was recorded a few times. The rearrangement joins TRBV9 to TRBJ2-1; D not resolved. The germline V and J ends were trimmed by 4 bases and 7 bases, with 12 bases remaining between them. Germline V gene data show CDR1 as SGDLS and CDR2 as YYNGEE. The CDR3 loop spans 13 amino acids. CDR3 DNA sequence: TGTGCCAGCAGCCTTAGTGCAATAAATGAGCAGTTCTTC. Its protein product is CASSLSAINEQFF.

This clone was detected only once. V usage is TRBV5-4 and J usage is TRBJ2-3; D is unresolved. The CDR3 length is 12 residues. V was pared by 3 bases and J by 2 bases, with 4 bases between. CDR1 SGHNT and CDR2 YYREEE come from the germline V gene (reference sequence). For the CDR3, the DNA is TGTGCCAGCAGCTCGTACACAGATACGCAGTATTTT. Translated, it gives CASSSYTDTQYF.

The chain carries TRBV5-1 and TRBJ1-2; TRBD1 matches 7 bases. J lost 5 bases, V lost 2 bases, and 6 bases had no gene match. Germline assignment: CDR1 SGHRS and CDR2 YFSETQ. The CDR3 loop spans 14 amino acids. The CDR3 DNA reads TGCGCCAGCAGCTTTACAAACAGGGGATATGGCTACACCTTC. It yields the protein CASSFTNRGYGYTF. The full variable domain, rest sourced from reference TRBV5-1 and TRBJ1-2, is KAGVTQTPRYLIKTRGQQVTLSCSPISGHRSVSWYQQTPGQGLQFLFEYFSETQRNKGNFPGRFSGRQFSNSRSEMNVSTLELGDSALYLCASSFTNRGYGYTFGSGTRLTVV.

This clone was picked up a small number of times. The DNA for the CDR3 is TGTGCCAGCAGGCCGGACAGGACTGAAGCTTTCTTT. Protein product: CASRPDRTEAFF. The V gene is TRBV2, the J gene TRBJ1-1, with TRBD1 identical over 7 bases. The CDR3 extends over 12 amino acids. Germline CDR1 SNHLY, CDR2 FYNNEI. J was trimmed by 5 bases and V by 6 bases; bases with no gene match: 3.

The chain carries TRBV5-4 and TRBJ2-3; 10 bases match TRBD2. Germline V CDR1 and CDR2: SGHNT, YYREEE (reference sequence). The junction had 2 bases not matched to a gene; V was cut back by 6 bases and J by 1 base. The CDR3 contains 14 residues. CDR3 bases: TGTGCCAGCACCGGACTAGCGGGCACAGATACGCAGTATTTT. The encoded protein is CASTGLAGTDTQYF. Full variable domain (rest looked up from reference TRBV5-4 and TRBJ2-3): ETGVTQSPTHLIKTRGQQVTLRCSSQSGHNTVSWYQQALGQGPQFIFQYYREEENGRGNFPPRFSGLQFPNYSSELNVNALELDDSALYLCASTGLAGTDTQYFGPGTRLTVL.

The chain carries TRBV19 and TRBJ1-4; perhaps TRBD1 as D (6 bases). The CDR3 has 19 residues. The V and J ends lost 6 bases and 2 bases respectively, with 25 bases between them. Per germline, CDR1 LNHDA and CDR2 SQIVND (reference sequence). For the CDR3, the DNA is TGTGCCAGTAGAAAAAGGACAGTCCGTGTGTTGATCACTAATGAAAAACTGTTTTTT. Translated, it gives CASRKRTVRVLITNEKLFF.

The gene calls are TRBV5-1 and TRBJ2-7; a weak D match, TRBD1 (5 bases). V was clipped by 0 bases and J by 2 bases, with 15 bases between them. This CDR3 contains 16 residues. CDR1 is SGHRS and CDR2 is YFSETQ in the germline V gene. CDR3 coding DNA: TGCGCCAGCAGCTTGGGATATGTGCGACAGACCTACGAGCAGTACTTC. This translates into CASSLGYVRQTYEQYF.

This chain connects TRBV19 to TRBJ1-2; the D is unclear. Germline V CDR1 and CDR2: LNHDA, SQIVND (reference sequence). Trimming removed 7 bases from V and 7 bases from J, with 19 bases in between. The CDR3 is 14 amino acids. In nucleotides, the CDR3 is TGTGCCAGTACCGTTGGAGGAGGACTGCGTGGCTACACCTTC. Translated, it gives CASTVGGGLRGYTF.

The chain's CDR3 is CASSVSARREKLFF. The DNA for the CDR3 is TGTGCCAGCAGCGTTTCAGCCCGGAGAGAAAAACTGTTTTTT. This chain uses TRBV7-9 with TRBJ1-4, with D unclear. Deletions cut 5 bases from V and 8 bases from J, with 15 bases between. The CDR3 extends over 14 amino acids. CDR1 is SEHNR and CDR2 is FQNEAQ in the germline V gene (reference sequence).

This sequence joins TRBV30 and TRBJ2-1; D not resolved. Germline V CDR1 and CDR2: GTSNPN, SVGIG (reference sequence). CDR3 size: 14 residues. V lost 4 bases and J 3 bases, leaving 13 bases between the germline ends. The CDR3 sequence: CAWTTGGFYNEQFF. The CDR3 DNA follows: TGTGCCTGGACCACCGGCGGTTTCTACAATGAGCAGTTCTTC.

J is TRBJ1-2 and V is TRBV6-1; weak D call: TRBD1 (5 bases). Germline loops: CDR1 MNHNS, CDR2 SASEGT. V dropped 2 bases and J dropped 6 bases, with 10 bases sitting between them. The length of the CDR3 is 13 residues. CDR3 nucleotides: TGTGCCAGCAGTGAAATGGGGGGGGATGGCTACACCTTC. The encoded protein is CASSEMGGDGYTF.

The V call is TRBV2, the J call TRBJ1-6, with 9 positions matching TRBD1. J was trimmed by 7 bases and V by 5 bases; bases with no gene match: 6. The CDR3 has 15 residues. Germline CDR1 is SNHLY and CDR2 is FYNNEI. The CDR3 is CASSSGQGGNSPLHF. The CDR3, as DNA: TGTGCCAGCAGTTCGGGACAGGGAGGGAATTCACCCCTCCACTTT.

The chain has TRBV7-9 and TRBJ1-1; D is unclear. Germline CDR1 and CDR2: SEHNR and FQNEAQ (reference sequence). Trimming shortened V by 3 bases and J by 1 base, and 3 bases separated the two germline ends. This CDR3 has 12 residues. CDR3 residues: CASSFQNTEAFF. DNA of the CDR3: TGTGCCAGCAGCTTCCAGAACACTGAAGCTTTCTTT.

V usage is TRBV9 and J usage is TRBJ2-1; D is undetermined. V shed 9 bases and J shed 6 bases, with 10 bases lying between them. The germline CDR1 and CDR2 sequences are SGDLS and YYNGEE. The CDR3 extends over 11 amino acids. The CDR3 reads CATNLPNEQFF. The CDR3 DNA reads TGTGCCACTAACCTTCCCAATGAGCAGTTCTTC.